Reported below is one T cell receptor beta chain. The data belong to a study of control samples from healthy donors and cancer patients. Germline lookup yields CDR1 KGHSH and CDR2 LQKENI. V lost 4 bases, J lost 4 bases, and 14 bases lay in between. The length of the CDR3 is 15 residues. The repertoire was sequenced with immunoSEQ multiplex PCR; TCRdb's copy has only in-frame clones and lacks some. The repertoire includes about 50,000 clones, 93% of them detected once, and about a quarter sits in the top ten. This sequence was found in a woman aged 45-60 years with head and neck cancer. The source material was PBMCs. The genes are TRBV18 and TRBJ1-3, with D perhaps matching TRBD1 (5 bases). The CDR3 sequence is CASSLGQGTGNTIYF. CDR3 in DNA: TGTGCCAGCTCACTCGGACAAGGCACAGGAAACACCATATATTTT.